A selection of T cell receptor beta chains follows, all from one sample in a study of regulatory T cells in long-lasting Graves disease. TCRdb itself ran the multiplex PCR reads through MiXCR, one entry per CDR3 protein. The sample has under 300,000 distinct CDR3 sequences; 20% to 25% are singletons. Sequenced material: peripheral blood mononuclear cells (PBMCs), taken at new diagnosis, from a patient treated with antithyroid drugs. These TCRs come from a female donor with Graves disease. The CDR3 runs from the conserved cysteine through the conserved F or W. The order of the fields is clone size, J gene, V gene, CDR3 length, CDR3 protein. Size is omitted from some rows. Given values are once, few, many or a class for expanded clones.

abundance: -; j_gene: TRBJ2-5; v_gene: TRBV12-3/TRBV12-4; len: 16; CDR3aa: CASSKNEGTAQETQHF
abundance: few; j_gene: TRBJ1-6; v_gene: TRBV5-4; len: 15; CDR3aa: CASSLRTGQNSPLHF
abundance: many; j_gene: TRBJ2-2; v_gene: TRBV5-5; len: 16; CDR3aa: CASSLGRPMGTGELFF
abundance: many; j_gene: TRBJ2-7; v_gene: TRBV2; len: 15; CDR3aa: CASTLTSGGSYEQYF
abundance: many; j_gene: TRBJ2-5; v_gene: TRBV5-1; len: 15; CDR3aa: CASSLLTGMQETQYF
abundance: many; j_gene: TRBJ2-3; v_gene: TRBV20-1; len: 14; CDR3aa: CSARGGGPTDTQYF
abundance: many; j_gene: TRBJ2-1; v_gene: TRBV4-1; len: 11; CDR3aa: CASSQGGSLFF
abundance: many; j_gene: TRBJ2-3; v_gene: TRBV4-2; len: 13; CDR3aa: CASSQGEGDTQYF
abundance: few; j_gene: TRBJ1-3; v_gene: TRBV6-2/TRBV6-3; len: 11; CDR3aa: CASSEGNTIYF
abundance: many; j_gene: TRBJ2-7; v_gene: TRBV7-2; len: 14; CDR3aa: CASSLADGRGEQYF
abundance: many; j_gene: TRBJ2-5; v_gene: TRBV2; len: 13; CDR3aa: CASSRDSRETQYF
abundance: -; j_gene: TRBJ2-1; v_gene: TRBV7-2; len: 18; CDR3aa: CASSGGSNPGQDNNEQFF
abundance: many; j_gene: TRBJ1-1; v_gene: TRBV20-1; len: 12; CDR3aa: CSARRENLEAFF
abundance: few; j_gene: TRBJ1-4; v_gene: TRBV27; len: 11; CDR3aa: CASQKGEKLFF
abundance: many; j_gene: TRBJ1-2; v_gene: TRBV18; len: 14; CDR3aa: CASSPVPTEDGYTF
abundance: -; j_gene: TRBJ2-5; v_gene: TRBV19; len: 14; CDR3aa: CASSRGAGQETQYF
abundance: many; j_gene: TRBJ2-3; v_gene: TRBV7-2; len: 17; CDR3aa: CASRLGLAGAGTDTQYF
abundance: many; j_gene: TRBJ2-2; v_gene: TRBV20-1; len: 15; CDR3aa: CSARRQGLTTGELFF
abundance: many; j_gene: TRBJ1-4; v_gene: TRBV5-5; len: 17; CDR3aa: CASSLAPPGQGWEKLFF
abundance: many; j_gene: TRBJ2-7; v_gene: TRBV30; len: 13; CDR3aa: CAWSVLRGVEQYF
abundance: -; j_gene: -; v_gene: TRBV12-5; len: 10; CDR3aa: CSTSWETQYF
abundance: -; j_gene: TRBJ2-7; v_gene: TRBV6-2/TRBV6-3; len: 16; CDR3aa: CASSYDWTGRNAGQYF
abundance: -; j_gene: TRBJ1-6; v_gene: TRBV20-1; len: 15; CDR3aa: CSARVPTGADSPLHF
abundance: -; j_gene: TRBJ1-1; v_gene: TRBV19; len: 14; CDR3aa: CASSIGQHNTEAFF
abundance: many; j_gene: TRBJ2-7; v_gene: TRBV14; len: 11; CDR3aa: CASARVGEQYF
abundance: many; j_gene: TRBJ2-7; v_gene: TRBV3-1; len: 14; CDR3aa: CASSPLGQGYEQYF
abundance: many; j_gene: TRBJ2-1; v_gene: TRBV5-8; len: 17; CDR3aa: CASSPPGTGIRIYEQFF
abundance: -; j_gene: TRBJ1-2; v_gene: TRBV20-1; len: 15; CDR3aa: CSASGTPGHNYGYTF
abundance: many; j_gene: TRBJ2-7; v_gene: TRBV24-1; len: 15; CDR3aa: CATSDADWGVHEQYF
abundance: many; j_gene: TRBJ1-2; v_gene: TRBV6-5; len: 16; CDR3aa: CASSYSREPTSYGYTF
abundance: -; j_gene: TRBJ2-7; v_gene: TRBV7-9; len: 15; CDR3aa: CASSSRTAASYEQYF
abundance: once; j_gene: TRBJ2-1; v_gene: TRBV7-2; len: 21; CDR3aa: CASSSEWDGLAGGNPSNEQFF
abundance: -; j_gene: TRBJ1-1; v_gene: TRBV20-1; len: 12; CDR3aa: CSAPNRETEAFF
abundance: -; j_gene: TRBJ1-2; v_gene: TRBV4-3; len: 14; CDR3aa: CASSQDRDLYGYTF
abundance: -; j_gene: TRBJ2-7; v_gene: TRBV4-1; len: 16; CDR3aa: CASSQEEGGISYGQYF
abundance: many; j_gene: TRBJ1-5; v_gene: TRBV7-2; len: 14; CDR3aa: CASTLSTANQPQHF
abundance: many; j_gene: TRBJ2-1; v_gene: TRBV4-3; len: 17; CDR3aa: CASSQDLAQGWLDEQFF
abundance: many; j_gene: TRBJ2-5; v_gene: TRBV7-9; len: 14; CDR3aa: CASSHDGYGETQYF
abundance: many; j_gene: -; v_gene: TRBV20-1; len: 15; CDR3aa: CSAEPIGAGSNEQFF
abundance: many; j_gene: TRBJ2-5; v_gene: TRBV20-1; len: 16; CDR3aa: CSARDGTSGAQETQYF
abundance: -; j_gene: TRBJ1-2; v_gene: TRBV7-2; len: 14; CDR3aa: CASSPRDRVGGYTF